This TCR beta chain was recorded in a study of regulatory T cells in long-lasting Graves disease. Study-wide results and caveats: Persistent Graves' patients showed a TCR diversity that was lower than that of newly diagnosed ones.

Time point specified: newly diagnosed GD, antithyroid drugs for less than 3 months. The TCR library was prepared using RNA isolated from PBMCs. The CDR3 sequence is 14 residues long. Germline assignment: CDR1 MNHEY and CDR2 SMNVEV (reference sequence). HTBI primers from iRepertoire and Arm-PCR of CDR3 regions yielded the TCR beta libraries. MiXCR, applied by TCRdb to the multiplex PCR reads, yields one record per CDR3 protein. The sample lists some 490,000 distinct CDR3 sequences, about 11% occurring once. As regards this clonotype: Its specificity is not known. Mismatch with germline at one junction end may stem from a read error.

Separately, the same data were catalogued under a study of T cells in Graves' hyperthyroidism and ophthalmopathy. This second report adds: First-round RT-PCR targeting the TCR CDR3 was performed with the HTBI primer set. Blood shared most expanded thyroid clonotypes above 0.001.

The material sequenced was peripheral blood mononuclear cells (PBMCs), taken at new diagnosis, from a patient treated with antithyroid drugs. The TCR was taken from a woman aged 25 to 45 with Graves disease. The chain recombines TRBV27 with TRBJ1-1; D is perhaps TRBD1 (6 bases). The CDR3 nucleotides read TGTGCCAGCAGTCCGAATCGCGGGGGCACTGAAGCTCTCTTT. This translates into CASSPNRGGTEALF.